The 12 T cell receptor beta chains listed next were all sequenced from one sample in a study of T-cell memory formation after mild COVID-19. MiXCR, applied by TCRdb to the 5' RACE reads, yields one record per CDR3 protein. This table has about 470,000 distinct CDR3 sequences, 20% to 30% appearing once. The source material was PBMCs or a T cell subset sorted from them (not recorded which). The source of these receptors is an adult woman who had mild COVID-19 (a few samples of this study predate the infection). Cell type and time point are not known.

V and J are TRBV7-6 and TRBJ2-1, with 9 bases that match TRBD2. CDR3 length equals 14 residues. The germline V gene has CDR1 SGHVS and CDR2 FNYEAQ. V dropped 11 bases and J dropped 7; count of bases not matched to a gene: 12. The CDR3 reads CAVTRSGRLNEQFF. The CDR3 DNA sequence: TGTGCCGTCACCCGGAGCGGGAGGTTGAATGAGCAGTTCTTC.

This clonotype was seen a few times. The rearrangement joins TRBV7-3 to TRBJ2-3; no clear D gene. The CDR3 loop spans 13 amino acids. Trimming removed 6 bases from V and 0 bases from J, with 7 bases in between. Germline V lookup: CDR1 SGHTA, CDR2 FQGTGA. CDR3 sequence (DNA): TGTGCCAGCAGGCCCGGAAGCACAGATACGCAGTATTTT. This translates into CASRPGSTDTQYF.

The chain combines TRBV2 with TRBJ2-1; D gene unclear. V was cut by 8 bases and J by 9 bases, with 8 bases left in between. The CDR3 runs 10 residues. Germline V lookup: CDR1 SNHLY, CDR2 FYNNEI. CDR3 nucleotide sequence: TGTGCCAGCGGCTCTGCTGAGCAGTTCTTC. Translating gives CASGSAEQFF.

The chain has TRBV7-9 and TRBJ2-7; 9 bases align to TRBD1. The CDR3 runs 16 residues. The V segment lost 5 bases and the J segment 1 base; nucleotides outside the gene matches: 9. In germline, CDR1 is SEHNR, CDR2 FQNEAQ (reference sequence). The CDR3 DNA reads TGTGCCAGCAGCGGTTCCGGGACAGGGAAGTCCTACGAGCAGTACTTC. This encodes CASSGSGTGKSYEQYF.

V gene TRBV20-1 combines with J gene TRBJ1-3; TRBD1 might be the D (5 bases). The V gene lost 0 bases and the J gene lost 9 bases, with 15 bases spanning the gap. The V gene's germline CDR1 is DFQATT and CDR2 SNEGSKA (reference sequence). The CDR3 has 14 amino acids. Here the CDR3 reads CSARDPKGRATIYF. The CDR3 coding sequence is TGCAGTGCTAGAGATCCAAAGGGCAGGGCCACCATATATTTT.

This chain uses TRBV5-1 with TRBJ2-2; TRBD1 agrees at 12 bases. V lost 3 bases, J lost 10 bases, and 4 bases stayed unmatched. The CDR3 runs 14 residues. Germline CDR1 and CDR2: SGHRS and YFSETQ. The CDR3 here is CASSYGTGGEELFF. The CDR3 region has the DNA TGCGCCAGCAGCTACGGGACAGGGGGCGAGGAGCTGTTTTTT.

This clonotype occurred a few times. J is TRBJ2-1 and V is TRBV24-1; 8 bases are a match to TRBD1. CDR1 is KGHDR and CDR2 is SFDVKD in the germline V gene. The CDR3 runs 16 residues. J gave up 4 bases and V 4 bases, and 8 bases lay outside the gene matches. The CDR3 loop reads CATSESTGAPYNEQFF. In nucleotides, the CDR3 is TGTGCCACCAGTGAATCGACAGGGGCACCTTACAATGAGCAGTTCTTC.

This clonotype was recorded a few times. This chain connects TRBV19 to TRBJ2-2; D unresolved. CDR3 size: 14 residues. The V gene's germline CDR1 is LNHDA and CDR2 SQIVND (reference sequence). V gave up 1 base and J gave up 8 bases, with 11 bases separating them. CDR3 nucleotides: TGTGCCAGTAGTATAGTTTCTGATAAGGGGGAGCTGTTTTTT. This gives the protein CASSIVSDKGELFF.

This clonotype was seen more than once but under ten times. J is TRBJ2-2 and V is TRBV9, with TRBD2 matching 12 bases. Looked up from germline, CDR1 is SGDLS and CDR2 is YYNGEE. V gave up 3 bases and J gave up 2 bases; unmatched junction bases: 2. This CDR3 region has 16 residues. CDR3 sequence (DNA): TGTGCCAGCAGCGCTAGCGGGGGGGCAAACACCGGGGAGCTGTTTTTT. It encodes CASSASGGANTGELFF.

DNA for the CDR3: TGTGCCAGCAGGGTAGGATCAGGGAAAGCCTACGAGCAGTACTTC. Amino acid sequence: CASRVGSGKAYEQYF. The genes are TRBV6-5 and TRBJ2-7, with D perhaps TRBD1 (5 bases). The CDR3 is 15 amino acids. Trimming left V 6 bases short and J 2 bases short, with 17 bases between. Germline V gives CDR1 MNHEY, CDR2 SVGAGI.

The V gene is TRBV20-1, the J gene TRBJ2-1; perhaps TRBD2 as D (6 bases). The CDR3 is 13 amino acids. V was cut by 5 bases and J by 4 bases, with 12 bases left in between. Per germline, CDR1 DFQATT and CDR2 SNEGSKA (reference sequence). As DNA, the CDR3 is TGCAGTGCTTTAGCCGGGACTTACAATGAGCAGTTCTTC. Amino acid sequence: CSALAGTYNEQFF.

This chain connects TRBV12-3 or TRBV12-4 to TRBJ2-5; D possibly uses TRBD1 or TRBD2 (6 bases each). Trimming shortened V by 5 bases and J by 4 bases, and 20 bases separated the two germline ends. The CDR3 contains 16 residues. The CDR3 bases are TGTGCCAGCAGTCCCCGAGGGGGGCTAGGGTTAGAGACCCAGTACTTC. This translates into CASSPRGGLGLETQYF.